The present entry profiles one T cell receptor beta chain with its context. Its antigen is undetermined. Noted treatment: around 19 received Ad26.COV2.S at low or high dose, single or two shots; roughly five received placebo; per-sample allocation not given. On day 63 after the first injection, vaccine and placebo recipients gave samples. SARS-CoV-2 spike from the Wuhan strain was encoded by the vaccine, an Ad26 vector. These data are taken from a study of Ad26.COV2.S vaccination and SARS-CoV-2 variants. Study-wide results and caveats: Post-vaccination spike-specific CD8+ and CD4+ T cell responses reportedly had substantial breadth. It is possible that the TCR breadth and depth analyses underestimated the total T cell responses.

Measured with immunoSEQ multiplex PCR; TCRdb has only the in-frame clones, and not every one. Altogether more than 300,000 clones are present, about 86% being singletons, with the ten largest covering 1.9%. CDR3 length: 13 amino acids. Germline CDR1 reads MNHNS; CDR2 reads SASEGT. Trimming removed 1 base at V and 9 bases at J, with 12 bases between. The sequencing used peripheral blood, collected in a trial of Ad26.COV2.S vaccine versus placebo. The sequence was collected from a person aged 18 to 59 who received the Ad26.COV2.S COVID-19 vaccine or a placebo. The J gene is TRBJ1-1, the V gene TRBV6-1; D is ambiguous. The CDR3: CASSEDSISKAFF. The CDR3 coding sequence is TGTGCCAGCAGTGAAGACAGCATCAGTAAAGCTTTCTTT.